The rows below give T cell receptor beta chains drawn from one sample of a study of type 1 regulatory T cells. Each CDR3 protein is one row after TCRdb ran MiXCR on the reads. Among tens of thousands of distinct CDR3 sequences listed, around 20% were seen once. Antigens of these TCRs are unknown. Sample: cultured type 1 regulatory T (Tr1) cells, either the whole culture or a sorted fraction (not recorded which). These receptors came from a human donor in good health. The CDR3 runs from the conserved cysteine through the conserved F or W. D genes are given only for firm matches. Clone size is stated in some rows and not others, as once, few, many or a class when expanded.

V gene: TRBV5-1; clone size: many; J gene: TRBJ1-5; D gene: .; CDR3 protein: CASSLTYDQPQHF; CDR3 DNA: TGCGCCAGCAGCTTGACATACGATCAGCCCCAGCATTTT
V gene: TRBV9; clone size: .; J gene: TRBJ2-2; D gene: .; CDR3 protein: CASSVSAGANTGELFF; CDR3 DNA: TGTGCCAGCAGCGTTTCAGCGGGCGCGAACACCGGGGAGCTGTTTTTT
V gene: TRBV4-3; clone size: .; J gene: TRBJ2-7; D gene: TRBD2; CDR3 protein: CASSQEASGGGEQYF; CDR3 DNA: TGCGCCAGCAGCCAAGAGGCTAGCGGGGGCGGAGAGCAGTACTTC
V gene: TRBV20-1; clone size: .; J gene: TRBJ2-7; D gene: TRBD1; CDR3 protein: CSARRGTGAYEQYF; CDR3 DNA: TGCAGTGCTAGGAGGGGGACAGGGGCCTACGAGCAGTACTTC
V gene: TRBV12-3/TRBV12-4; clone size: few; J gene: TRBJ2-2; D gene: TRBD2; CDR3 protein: CASSSLAASNTGELFF; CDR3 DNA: TGTGCCAGCAGCTCCCTAGCGGCATCGAACACCGGGGAGCTGTTTTTT
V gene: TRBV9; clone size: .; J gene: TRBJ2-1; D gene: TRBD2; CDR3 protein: CASSILGLAGYNEQFF; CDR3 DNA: TGTGCCAGCAGCATTTTAGGACTAGCGGGCTACAATGAGCAGTTCTTC
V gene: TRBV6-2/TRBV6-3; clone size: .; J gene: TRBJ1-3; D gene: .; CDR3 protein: CASSYSWAGLVSGNTIYF; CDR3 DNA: TGTGCCAGCAGTTACTCTTGGGCAGGACTCGTCTCTGGAAACACCATATATTTT
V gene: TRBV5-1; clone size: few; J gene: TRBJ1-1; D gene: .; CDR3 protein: CASSLMQLGNTEAFF; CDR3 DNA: TGCGCCAGCAGCTTGATGCAGCTAGGGAACACTGAAGCTTTCTTT
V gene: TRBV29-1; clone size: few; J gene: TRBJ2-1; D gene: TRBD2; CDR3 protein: CSVWGGRALYNEQFF; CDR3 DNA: TGCAGCGTTTGGGGCGGGAGGGCCCTTTACAATGAGCAGTTCTTC
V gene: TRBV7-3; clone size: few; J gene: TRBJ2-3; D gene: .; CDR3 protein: CASSLFGNTDTQYF; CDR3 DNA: TGTGCCAGCAGCTTATTCGGGAACACAGATACGCAGTATTTT
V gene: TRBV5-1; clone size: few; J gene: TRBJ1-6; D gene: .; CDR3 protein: CASSQGTVDSPLHF; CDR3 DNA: TGCGCCAGCAGCCAAGGGACCGTCGATTCACCCCTCCACTTT
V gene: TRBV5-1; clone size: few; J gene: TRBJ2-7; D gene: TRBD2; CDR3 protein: CASSLLLAGVEQYF; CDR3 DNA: TGCGCCAGCAGCTTGCTACTAGCGGGAGTCGAGCAGTACTTC
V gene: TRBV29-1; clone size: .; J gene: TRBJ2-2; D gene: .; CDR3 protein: CSVLGSGELFF; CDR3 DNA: TGCAGCGTTTTAGGGTCCGGGGAGCTGTTTTTT
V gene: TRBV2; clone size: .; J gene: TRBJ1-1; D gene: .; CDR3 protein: CASSESGGSYTEAFF; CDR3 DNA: TGTGCCAGCAGTGAATCCGGTGGAAGCTACACTGAAGCTTTCTTT
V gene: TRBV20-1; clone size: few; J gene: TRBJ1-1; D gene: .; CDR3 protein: CSARRGGLNTEAFF; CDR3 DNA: TGCAGTGCTAGAAGAGGGGGATTGAACACTGAAGCTTTCTTT
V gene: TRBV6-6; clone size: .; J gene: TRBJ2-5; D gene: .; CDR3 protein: CASSLQGEKETQYF; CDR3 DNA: TGTGCCAGCAGCTTGCAGGGAGAGAAAGAGACCCAGTACTTC
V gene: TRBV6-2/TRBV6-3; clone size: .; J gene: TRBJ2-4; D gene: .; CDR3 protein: CASGQMTIQYF; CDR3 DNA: TGTGCCAGCGGGCAGATGACCATTCAGTACTTC
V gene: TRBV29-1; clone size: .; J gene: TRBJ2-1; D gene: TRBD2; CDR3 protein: CSAERTSGGLGRSDEQFF; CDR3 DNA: TGCAGCGCGGAAAGGACTAGCGGGGGCCTTGGTCGGTCCGATGAGCAGTTCTTC
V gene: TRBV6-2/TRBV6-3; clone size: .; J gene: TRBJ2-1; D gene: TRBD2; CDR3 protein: CASSYTSGQGNEQFF; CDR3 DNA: TGTGCCAGCAGTTATACTAGCGGGCAGGGGAATGAGCAGTTCTTC
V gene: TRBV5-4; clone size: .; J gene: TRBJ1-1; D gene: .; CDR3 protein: CASSFPNTEAFF; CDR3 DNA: TGTGCCAGCAGCTTCCCGAACACTGAAGCTTTCTTT
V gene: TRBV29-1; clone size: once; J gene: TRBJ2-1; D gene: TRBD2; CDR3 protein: CSGTLAVVNEQFF; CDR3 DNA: TGCAGCGGAACTCTAGCGGTCGTGAATGAGCAGTTCTTC
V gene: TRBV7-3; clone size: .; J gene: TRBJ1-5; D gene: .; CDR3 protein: CAGSLHGDPNQPQHF; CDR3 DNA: TGTGCCGGCAGCTTACACGGGGACCCTAATCAGCCCCAGCATTTT
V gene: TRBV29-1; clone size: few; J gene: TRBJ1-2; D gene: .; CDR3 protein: CSAQTGPYGYTF; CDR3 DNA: TGCAGCGCCCAGACAGGCCCCTATGGCTACACCTTC
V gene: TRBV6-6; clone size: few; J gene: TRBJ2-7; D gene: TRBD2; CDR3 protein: CASSGTSGSHEQYF; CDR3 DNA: TGTGCCAGCAGCGGGACTAGCGGGAGCCACGAGCAGTACTTC
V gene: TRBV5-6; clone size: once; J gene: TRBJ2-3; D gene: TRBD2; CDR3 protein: CASREGLAGMAQYF; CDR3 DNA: TGTGCCAGCAGAGAAGGGCTAGCGGGAATGGCGCAGTATTTT
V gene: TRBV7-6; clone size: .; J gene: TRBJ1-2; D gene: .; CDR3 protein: CASSLDLVEGRGYTF; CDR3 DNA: TGTGCCAGCAGCTTAGATTTGGTGGAGGGGAGAGGCTACACCTTC
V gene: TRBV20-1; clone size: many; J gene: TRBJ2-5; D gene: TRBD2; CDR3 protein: CSAGTSGSGETQYF; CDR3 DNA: TGCAGTGCCGGGACTAGCGGGAGTGGGGAGACCCAGTACTTC
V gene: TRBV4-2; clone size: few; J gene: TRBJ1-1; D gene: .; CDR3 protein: CASSQGERNTEAFF; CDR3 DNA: TGTGCCAGCAGCCAAGGGGAGAGGAACACTGAAGCTTTCTTT
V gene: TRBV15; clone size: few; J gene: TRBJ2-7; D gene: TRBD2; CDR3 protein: CATSLGTSGQYEQYF; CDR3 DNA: TGTGCCACCAGCCTCGGGACTAGCGGACAGTACGAGCAGTACTTC
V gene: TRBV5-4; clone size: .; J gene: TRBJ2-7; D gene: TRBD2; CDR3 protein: CASSRLAGEGEQYF; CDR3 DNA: TGTGCCAGCAGCCGCCTAGCGGGAGAGGGTGAGCAGTACTTC
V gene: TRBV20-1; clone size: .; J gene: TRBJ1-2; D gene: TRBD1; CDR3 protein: CSARTGEADYGYTF; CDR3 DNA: TGCAGTGCGCGGACAGGGGAGGCGGACTATGGCTACACCTTC
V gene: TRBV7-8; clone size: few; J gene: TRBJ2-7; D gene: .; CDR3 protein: CASSGVFTEQYF; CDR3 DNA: TGTGCCAGCAGCGGGGTCTTTACGGAGCAGTACTTC
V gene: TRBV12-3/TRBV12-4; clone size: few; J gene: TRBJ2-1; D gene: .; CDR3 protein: CASSLGTGPREQFF; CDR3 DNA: TGTGCCAGCAGTCTGGGGACGGGCCCCCGTGAGCAGTTCTTC
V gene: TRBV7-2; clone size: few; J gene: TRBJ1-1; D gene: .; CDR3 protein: CASSLSEGTEAFF; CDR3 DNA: TGTGCCAGCAGCTTATCGGAGGGCACTGAAGCTTTCTTT
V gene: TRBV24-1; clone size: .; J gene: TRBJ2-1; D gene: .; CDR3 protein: CATRLAGEQFF; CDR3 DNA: TGTGCCACCCGTCTGGCCGGCGAGCAGTTCTTC
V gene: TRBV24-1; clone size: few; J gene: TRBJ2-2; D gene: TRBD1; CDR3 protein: CATSDPGQPAGELFF; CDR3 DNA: TGTGCCACCAGTGACCCGGGACAGCCGGCCGGGGAGCTGTTTTTT
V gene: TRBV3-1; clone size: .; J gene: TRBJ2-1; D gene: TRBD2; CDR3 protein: CASSQRELAGGNEQFF; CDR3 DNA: TGTGCCAGCAGCCAAAGGGAACTAGCGGGAGGGAATGAGCAGTTCTTC
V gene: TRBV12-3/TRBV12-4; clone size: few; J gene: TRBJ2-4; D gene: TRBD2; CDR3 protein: CASSLSKLPGLAELLAKNIQYF; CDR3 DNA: TGTGCCAGCAGTTTATCCAAGCTACCGGGACTAGCGGAATTATTAGCCAAAAACATTCAGTACTTC
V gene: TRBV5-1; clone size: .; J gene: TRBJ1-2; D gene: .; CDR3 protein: CASSLANAIGVSGCTF; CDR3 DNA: TGCGCCAGCAGCTTGGCCAATGCAATTGGGGTTAGCGGCTGCACCTTC
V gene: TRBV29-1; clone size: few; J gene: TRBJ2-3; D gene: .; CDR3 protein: CSVNEGGTDTQYF; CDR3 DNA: TGCAGCGTTAACGAGGGGGGGACAGATACGCAGTATTTT
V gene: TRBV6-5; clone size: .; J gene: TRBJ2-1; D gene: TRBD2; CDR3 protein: CASSYSAGAYNEQFF; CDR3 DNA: TGTGCCAGCAGTTACTCGGCGGGAGCATACAATGAGCAGTTCTTC
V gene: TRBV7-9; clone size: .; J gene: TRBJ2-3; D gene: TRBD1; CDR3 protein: CASSPDPGQGSDTQYF; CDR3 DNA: TGTGCCAGCAGTCCAGATCCGGGACAGGGGTCAGATACGCAGTATTTT
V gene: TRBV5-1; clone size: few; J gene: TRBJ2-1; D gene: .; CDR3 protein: CASSLGRDNEQFF; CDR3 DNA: TGCGCCAGCAGCTTGGGACGCGACAATGAGCAGTTCTTC
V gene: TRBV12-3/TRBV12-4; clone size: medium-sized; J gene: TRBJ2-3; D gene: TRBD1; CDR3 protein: CASRETGSPNTQYF; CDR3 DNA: TGTGCCAGCAGGGAGACAGGGTCCCCGAATACGCAGTATTTT
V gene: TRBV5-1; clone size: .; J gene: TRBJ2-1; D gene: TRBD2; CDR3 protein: CASSLEISSGFLVEQFF; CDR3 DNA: TGCGCCAGCAGCTTGGAAATCTCTAGCGGATTTTTGGTTGAGCAGTTCTTC